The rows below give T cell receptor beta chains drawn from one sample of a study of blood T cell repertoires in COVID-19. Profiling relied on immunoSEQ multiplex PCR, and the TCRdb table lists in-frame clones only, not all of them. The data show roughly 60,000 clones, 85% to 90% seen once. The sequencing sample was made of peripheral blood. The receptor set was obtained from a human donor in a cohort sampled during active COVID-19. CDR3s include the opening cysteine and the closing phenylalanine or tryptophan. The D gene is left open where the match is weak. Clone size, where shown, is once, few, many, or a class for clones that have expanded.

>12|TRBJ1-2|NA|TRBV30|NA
CAWSDGAYGYTF
TGTGCCTGGAGTGATGGGGCCTATGGCTACACCTTC
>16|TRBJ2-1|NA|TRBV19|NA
CASSIGGKGGITEQFF
TGTGCCAGTAGTATAGGGGGCAAAGGGGGAATTACTGAGCAGTTCTTC
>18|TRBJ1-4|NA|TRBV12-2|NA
CASRLQGNLGAANEKLFF
TGTGCAAGTCGCCTCCAAGGGAATCTGGGGGCTGCTAATGAAAAACTGTTTTTT
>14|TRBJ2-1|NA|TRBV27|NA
CASSLRAGYNEQFF
TGTGCCAGCAGTTTAAGGGCGGGATACAATGAGCAGTTCTTC
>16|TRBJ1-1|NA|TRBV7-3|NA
CASSLSVDTANTEAFF
TGTGCCAGCAGCTTATCCGTGGACACCGCGAACACTGAAGCTTTCTTT
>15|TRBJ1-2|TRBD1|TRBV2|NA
CASVAGQEFNYGYTF
TGTGCCAGCGTCGCGGGACAGGAGTTTAACTATGGCTACACCTTC
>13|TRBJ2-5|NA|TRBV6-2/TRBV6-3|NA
CASSYAEQETQYF
TGTGCCAGCAGTTACGCGGAGCAAGAGACCCAGTACTTC
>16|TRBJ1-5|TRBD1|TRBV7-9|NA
CASSSSGTGWHQPQHF
TGTGCCAGCAGCTCCTCCGGGACAGGGTGGCATCAGCCCCAGCATTTT
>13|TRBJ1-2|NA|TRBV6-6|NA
CASSFGGDYGYTF
TGTGCCAGCAGTTTCGGTGGAGACTATGGCTACACCTTC
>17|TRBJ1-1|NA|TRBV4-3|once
CASSLSGGPLMNTEAFF
TGCGCCAGCAGCCTCTCAGGAGGGCCCCTCATGAACACTGAAGCTTTCTTT
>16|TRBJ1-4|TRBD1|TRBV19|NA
CASRDRGRLANEKLFF
TGTGCCAGCCGGGACAGGGGGCGTCTAGCTAATGAAAAACTGTTTTTT
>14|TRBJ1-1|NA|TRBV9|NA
CASSAGGWNTEAFF
TGTGCCAGCAGCGCCGGAGGTTGGAACACTGAAGCTTTCTTT
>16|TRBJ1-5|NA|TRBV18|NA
CASSSRGGRQNQPQHF
TGTGCCAGCTCATCTCGGGGGGGGAGGCAGAATCAGCCCCAGCATTTT
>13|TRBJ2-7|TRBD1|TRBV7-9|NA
CASSTGQRYEQYF
TGTGCCAGCAGCACGGGACAGCGCTACGAGCAGTACTTC
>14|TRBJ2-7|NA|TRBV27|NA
CASSRGGSAYEQYF
TGTGCCAGCAGTAGGGGGGGTTCGGCCTACGAGCAGTACTTC
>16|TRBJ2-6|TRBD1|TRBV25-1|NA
CASSPNRGSGANVLTF
TGTGCCAGCAGTCCCAACAGGGGCTCTGGGGCCAACGTCCTGACTTTC
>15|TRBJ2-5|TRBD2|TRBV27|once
CASSQVAGGPQTQYF
TGTGCCAGCAGTCAGGTTGCGGGGGGGCCCCAGACCCAGTACTTC
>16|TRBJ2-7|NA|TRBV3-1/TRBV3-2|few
CASSHSVASLSYEQYF
TGTGCCAGCAGCCACAGCGTCGCTAGCCTATCCTACGAGCAGTACTTC
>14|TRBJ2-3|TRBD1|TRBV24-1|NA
CATSPGQGTDTQYF
TGTGCCACTTCCCCGGGACAGGGCACAGATACGCAGTATTTT
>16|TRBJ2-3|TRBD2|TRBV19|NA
CASSISGRGGTDTQYF
TGTGCCAGTAGTATAAGTGGGAGGGGAGGCACAGATACGCAGTATTTT
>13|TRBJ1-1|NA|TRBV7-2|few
CASSSSQNTEAFF
TGTGCCAGCAGCTCCAGTCAGAACACTGAAGCTTTCTTT
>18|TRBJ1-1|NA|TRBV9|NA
CASSARVTGMGEGTEAFF
TGTGCCAGCAGCGCCCGAGTTACAGGGATGGGTGAAGGGACTGAAGCTTTCTTT
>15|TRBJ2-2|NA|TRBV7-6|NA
CASSSLTGVLGELFF
TGTGCCAGCAGCTCCCTAACGGGAGTTCTCGGGGAGCTGTTTTTT
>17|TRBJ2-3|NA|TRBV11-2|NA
CASSLTSTSWRVDTQYF
TGTGCCAGCAGCTTAACCTCTACCTCCTGGAGGGTAGATACGCAGTATTTT
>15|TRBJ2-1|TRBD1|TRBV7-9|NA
CATGGAGQGKNEQFF
TGTGCCACTGGCGGGGCGGGACAGGGAAAAAATGAGCAGTTCTTC
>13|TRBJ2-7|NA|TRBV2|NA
CASSEVSSYEQYF
TGTGCCAGCAGTGAAGTGAGCTCCTACGAGCAGTACTTC
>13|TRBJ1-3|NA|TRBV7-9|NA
CASSLAEGNTIYF
TGTGCCAGCAGCTTAGCGGAGGGAAACACCATATATTTT
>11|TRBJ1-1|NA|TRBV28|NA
CALQGNTEAFF
TGTGCCTTACAGGGGAACACTGAAGCTTTCTTT
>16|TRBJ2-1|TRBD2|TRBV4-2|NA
CASSFLAGASYNEQFF
TGTGCCAGCAGCTTTCTAGCGGGAGCCTCCTACAATGAGCAGTTCTTC
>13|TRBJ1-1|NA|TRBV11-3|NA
CASSLDVDTEAFF
TGTGCCAGCAGCTTAGACGTCGACACTGAAGCTTTCTTT
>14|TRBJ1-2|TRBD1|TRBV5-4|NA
CASSRGQGMIGYTF
TGTGCCAGTTCGAGGGGACAGGGGATGATTGGCTACACCTTC
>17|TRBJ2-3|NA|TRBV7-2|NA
CASSLVGAGWLKDTQYF
TGTGCCAGCAGCTTAGTGGGCGCGGGATGGTTAAAAGATACGCAGTATTTT
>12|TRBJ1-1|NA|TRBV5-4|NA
CASSGGGTEAFF
TGTGCCAGCAGCGGTGGAGGGACTGAAGCTTTCTTT
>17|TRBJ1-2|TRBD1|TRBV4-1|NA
CASSERFSGQGVYGYTF
TGCGCCAGCAGCGAGAGGTTCTCTGGACAGGGGGTCTATGGCTACACCTTC
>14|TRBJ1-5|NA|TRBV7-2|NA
CASSLGVGAQPQHF
TGTGCCAGCAGCTTAGGGGTGGGCGCCCAGCCCCAGCATTTT
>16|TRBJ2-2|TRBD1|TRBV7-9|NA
CASSLGQGYNTGELFF
TGTGCCAGCAGCTTAGGACAGGGATACAACACCGGGGAGCTGTTTTTT
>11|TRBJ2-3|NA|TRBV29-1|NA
CSAHSTDTQYF
TGCAGCGCCCATAGCACAGATACGCAGTATTTT
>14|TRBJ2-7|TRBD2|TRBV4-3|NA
CASSPGLAGYEQYF
TGCGCCAGCAGCCCGGGACTAGCGGGCTACGAGCAGTACTTC
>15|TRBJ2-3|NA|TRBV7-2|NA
CASSASLRLTDTQYF
TGTGCCAGCAGCGCTAGCCTACGCCTGACAGATACGCAGTATTTT
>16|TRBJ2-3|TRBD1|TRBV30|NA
CAWQGGQGASTDTQYF
TGTGCCTGGCAGGGGGGACAGGGGGCGTCCACAGATACGCAGTATTTT
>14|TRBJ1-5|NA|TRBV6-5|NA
CASSYTGPNQPQHF
TGTGCCAGCAGTTATACAGGGCCAAATCAGCCCCAGCATTTT
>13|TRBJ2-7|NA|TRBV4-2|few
CASSQASGWEQYF
TGTGCCAGCAGCCAAGCATCCGGTTGGGAGCAGTACTTC
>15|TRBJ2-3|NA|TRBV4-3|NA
CASSQEAGRPDTQYF
TGCGCCAGCAGCCAAGAAGCAGGCCGTCCAGATACGCAGTATTTT
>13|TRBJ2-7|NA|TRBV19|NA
CASKGFPSYEQYF
TGTGCCAGTAAGGGGTTCCCCTCCTACGAGCAGTACTTC
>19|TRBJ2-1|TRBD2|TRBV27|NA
CASYSFGLAGRTPYNEQFF
TGTGCCAGCTATAGCTTTGGACTAGCGGGCCGTACCCCCTACAATGAGCAGTTCTTC
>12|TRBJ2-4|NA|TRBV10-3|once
CAISESTTIQYF
TGTGCCATCAGTGAGTCGACAACGATTCAGTACTTC